This T cell receptor (beta chain) was sequenced during a study of cytomegalovirus exposure and HLA in healthy donors listed by TCRdb under 2017. Regarding the study in general: An earlier analysis of roughly 500 of the donors reported around 280 Gb of sequence data and approximately 120 million unique TCR beta sequences obtained from about 179 million T cells. An early release covering 500 to 750 HLA-typed donors comprised about 320 gigabases of sequencing data and around 86 million unique TCR sequences. Of the roughly 400 genotyped donors, about 84% fell in the genetic ancestry cluster associated with self-reported Caucasian donors. The study aimed to test whether signatures of past pathogen exposure could be identified by cataloging public T cell receptors. The T cell repertoires of 700 or so subjects were profiled by immunosequencing and related to cytomegalovirus serostatus. In addition to the first cohort of roughly 670 subjects, a separate validation cohort of around 110 different subjects was used. High-throughput TCR immunosequencing, statistical association of individual TCRs with disease status, and machine learning were combined to predict cytomegalovirus infection status. In a later analysis, previously published TCR beta repertoires from hundreds of donors were re-analyzed and high-resolution HLA genotyping was added so that TCR occurrence patterns could be studied. Rather than using new phenotypic data, the later analysis identified candidate immune exposures from TCR beta sequences and from how often those sequences occurred across donors. To decide whether each TCR beta V gene segment behaved as functional or pseudogenic, an earlier analysis of 587 of the donors relied on high-throughput TCR beta sequencing. Donor age, sex, ethnicity and CMV serostatus were compiled together with the repertoire data. A later genetic analysis used genome-wide SNP genotypes for about 65% of the roughly 670 donors, treating that subset as a discovery cohort. All discovery cohort repertoires had been generated on a single sequencing platform. Class I and class II HLA loci were covered by the typing at four-digit resolution. The number of typed donors differed by locus: roughly 620-640 for A, B, C, DRB1 and DQB1; approximately 520 for DQA1; roughly 600 for DPA1; and around 470 for DPB1. Four to six DR-DQ haplotypes were handled as single units for association and clustering, since linkage in the cohort was strong. Among over 350 genotyped donors of the cohort, an average of around 240,000 unique TCR beta nucleotide sequences were sequenced per donor, roughly a sixth of them non-productive. The paper's findings and limits, for the study overall: Most TCR sequences were observed very rarely across donors, whereas some public TCRs were present in many individuals. According to a later analysis, parvovirus B19, influenza, CMV and Epstein-Barr virus appeared linked to several top co-occurrence clusters. Most CMV-associated TCR beta chains appeared to be HLA-restricted in a later analysis, and the HLA associations seemed to be driven largely by CMV exposure. Correlated functional status among segregating V segments might reflect linkage disequilibrium, but an unknown experimental factor could not be ruled out. Specific HLA alleles were associated with some 15,000 TCR beta sequences at a false discovery rate of 0.05 in a later analysis. According to the authors, the approach could potentially be generalized to other disease states and immunological phenotypes. A later genetic analysis associated a missense DCLRE1C variant with V-gene and J-gene trimming of TCR beta chains, and an independent cohort replicated the association. Cytomegalovirus status was reported to be diagnosed by the classifier with high specificity and sensitivity in both the original and validation cohorts. In a later analysis, HLA-associated TCR beta chains showed more clonal expansion and lower generation probabilities than non-associated chains that were equally common. Some IMGT-functional V segments, including TRBV6-2 and TRBV6-3, could not be told apart with the 87-base-pair reads, so those segments were excluded. The study gave a list of around 170 TCR beta chains associated with cytomegalovirus. In a later genetic analysis, fewer N-insertions in productive TCRs were reported among donors in an Asian-associated ancestry cluster than the 666-donor mean. A few of the identified cytomegalovirus-associated TCR beta chains were confirmed in vitro to be specific for cytomegalovirus antigens. Because some donors lacked HLA typing at each locus, the association tests relied only on the typed subset. Sequencing depth was assumed to be roughly uniform across donors in the presence/absence analyses, though that assumption may not hold. In an earlier analysis of fewer than 700 of the donors, most TCR beta V segments appeared in productive rearrangements about 87% or about 30% of the time, broadly matching IMGT annotations. A further reported finding was that TCR beta sequences accurately predicted the HLA-A and HLA-B alleles for most subjects in the first cohort. Because counts were too low, 15 to 20 rarely observed V segments, including chromosome 9 orphons, were excluded from the earlier analysis of 500 to 700 of the donors. This cohort had only TCR beta chains sequenced, and the lack of alpha or paired-chain data limited which features could be detected. Strong co-occurrence of HLA alleles, especially DR and DQ, made assigning TCR associations to individual alleles difficult. CMV serostatus was the only immune exposure information available for the cohort. The sequencing pipeline was judged likely to have produced a cluster of highly shared sequence variants as a technical artifact. In a later analysis, TCR association rates were found to vary across HLA loci, with the most associated TCRs seen for DRB1 alleles and the fewest for HLA-C alleles.

The cohort was made up of 666 healthy bone marrow donors. At the time of sampling, every cohort member was nominally healthy, though immune exposures that went unrecorded were likely present. The donor tested CMV seronegative and was one of the 352 seronegative cohort members. A peripheral blood sample was collected from each donor, and TCR beta sequencing was performed on peripheral blood mononuclear cells. The Qiagen DNeasy Blood Extraction Kit was used to extract genomic DNA from the blood cell samples. With respect to this clone: What antigen it recognizes has not been identified. The sample holds no much larger clone one base away, and base qualities are not on file.

Library method: the immunoSEQ multiplex PCR assay. The multiplex PCR relied on a mix of 60 forward primers for TCR Vbeta segments and 13 reverse primers for TCR Jbeta segments. A multiplex PCR assay on genomic DNA amplified the CDR3 region of rearranged TCR beta genes. Amplified TCR beta libraries were sequenced as 87-base-pair reads on the Illumina HiSeq System. In the source study's methods: A later analysis counted approximately 76 million unique TCR beta chains across the 640 or so repertoires, and around 9.9 million of these chains were shared by at least two donors. A nearest-neighbor algorithm error-corrected the raw reads and collapsed the reads into unique sequences, merging closely related sequences to remove PCR and sequencing errors. To assign V, D and J gene segments, CDR3 sequences were aligned to IMGT reference sequences. For a sequence to be retained, a match of at least six nucleotides to both a V gene segment and a J gene segment was required. Rearrangements were called productive when the CDR3 lacked stop codons and stayed in frame with V and J; all others were non-productive. Following IMGT convention, CDR3 was defined as the stretch from the second conserved V-encoded cysteine to the conserved J-encoded phenylalanine. Sequences without an unambiguous match to a single V gene segment were excluded from the earlier analysis of approximately 560 of the donors. In an earlier analysis of several hundred of the donors, V segments were called functional above 56.7% productive rearrangements and were called segregating when the between-donor standard deviation exceeded 5%. To diagnose cytomegalovirus status from the catalog of TCR beta chain sequences, a statistical classification framework was built. In a later analysis, TCR nucleotide sequences were compared against IMGT/GENE-DB human TR gene sequences so that V and J genes could be assigned. The TCRdist pipeline was used in a later analysis to assign CDR3 sequences and most-parsimonious VDJ recombination scenarios. In a later analysis, each TCR beta chain was defined by its CDR3 amino acid sequence together with its V-gene family, and reads lacking a unique V-gene family were excluded. In a later analysis, around 650 highly shared, low-generation-probability nucleotide sequences were removed to address suspected cross-contamination and a sequencing artifact. In a later analysis, a clonal expansion index was calculated for each public chain from normalized within-repertoire ranks of inferred template counts. Generation probabilities in a later analysis came from a VDJ recombination model fitted to out-of-frame rearrangements, and those results were checked against IGoR. In a later analysis, TCR-TCR, TCR-HLA and TCR-CMV co-occurrence was scored with hypergeometric tests, and a repertoire-size bias correction was applied to TCR pairs. To estimate false discovery rates, a later analysis permuted the HLA or CMV assignments 20 times. A later analysis grouped co-occurring TCRs with DBSCAN, adding TCRdist sequence similarity when clustering within HLA-allele-positive subsets. Repertoires with fewer than 30,000 or more than 120,000 public chains, plus five repertoires with anomalous nucleotide sharing, were excluded from co-occurrence clustering. The table comes from immuneACCESS by way of TCRdb, which keeps in-frame sequences with V and J called. Part of the clones is missing from these tables; in studies checked, under half for an unresolved V gene and the rest for unknown reasons. That table furnishes V, J and clone size, whereas the DNA furnished D and trimming. The sample table records 100,000 to 150,000 clones; about 75% of these occur just once. The ten largest clones add up to 1.1% to 1.5% of the sample.

The germline V gene supplies CDR1 SGDLS and CDR2 YYNGEE. V was cut back by 0 bases and J by 3 bases, leaving a gap of 9 bases between them. Spanning cysteine to phenylalanine, the CDR3 consists of 15 amino acids. The read is trimmed to its CDR3 DNA, 45 bases read in frame from base 1. Sequences were obtained from PBMCs. This chain is built from TRBV9 and TRBJ2-2, with TRBD2 tentatively as D gene (5 bases match). This clonotype was obtained from a woman aged 35 to 49 in good health and CMV-seronegative. The nucleotide sequence reads as follows: TGTGCCAGCAGCGTAGTCGGGGTGGACACCGGGGAGCTGTTTTTT. Translated, this gives CASSVVGVDTGELFF.